Listed here are 7 T cell receptor beta chains from one sample, sequenced in a study of control samples from healthy donors and cancer patients. Profiling relied on immunoSEQ multiplex PCR, and the TCRdb table lists in-frame clones only, not all of them. The data hold about 80,000 clones, with about nine tenths observed a single time. The specimen sequenced was blood. These receptors all come from a man aged 50-60 years in good health.

This clone was seen only once. V usage is TRBV19 and J usage is TRBJ1-5; 9 bases map to TRBD1. Trimming took 6 bases from V and 5 from J; bases not matched to a gene: 11. Germline V gene sequence: CDR1 LNHDA, CDR2 SQIVND (reference sequence). This CDR3 comprises 16 residues. The CDR3 loop reads CASRKTGTGYDQPQHF. The CDR3 DNA reads TGTGCCAGTAGGAAAACCGGGACAGGGTACGATCAGCCCCAGCATTTT.

This chain joins TRBV24-1 and TRBJ2-1; TRBD2 aligns across 13 bases. The CDR3 spans 12 residues. The V gene's germline CDR1 is KGHDR and CDR2 SFDVKD. The V segment lost 7 bases and the J segment 10 bases; nucleotides outside the gene matches: 0. Here the CDR3 DNA reads TGTGCCACCAGGACTAGCGGGGGGGAGCAGTTCTTC. Its protein product is CATRTSGGEQFF.

Worth noting for this clone: Distinct nucleotide sequences in the sample also encode this CDR3. The chain joins TRBV7-2 to TRBJ1-5; D is perhaps TRBD1 (5 bases). V was shortened by 3 bases and J by 2 bases, with 11 bases between the two germline ends. The CDR3 contains 15 residues. Looked up from germline, CDR1 is SGHTA and CDR2 is FQGNSA. The CDR3: CASSLRGVGNQPQHF. The CDR3 bases are TGTGCCAGCAGCTTGAGGGGAGTTGGCAATCAGCCCCAGCATTTT. Full variable domain (missing parts from reference TRBV7-2 and TRBJ1-5): GAGVSQSPSNKVTEKGKDVELRCDPISGHTALYWYRQSLGQGLEFLIYFQGNSAPDKSGLPSDRFSAERTGGSVSTLTIQRTQQEDSAVYLCASSLRGVGNQPQHFGDGTRLSIL.

The chain is built from TRBV3-1 (or the pseudogene TRBV3-2) and TRBJ1-5; D ambiguous. The CDR3 contains 14 residues. The germline V gene has CDR1 LGHDT and CDR2 YNNKEL (reference sequence). Trimming left V 4 bases short and J 7 bases short, with 14 bases between. As DNA, the CDR3 is TGTGCCAGCAGCCTTAGCGGCGTGCGGCAGCCCCAGCATTTT. Residues: CASSLSGVRQPQHF.

V is TRBV3-1 (or the pseudogene TRBV3-2) and J is TRBJ1-5; D is possibly TRBD1 (5 bases). Germline V CDR1 and CDR2: LGHDT, YNNKEL (reference sequence). The CDR3 is made up of 15 amino acids. V was pared by 1 base and J by 4 bases, with 11 bases between. The CDR3 DNA is TGTGCCAGCAGCCAAGGTCAACAGGCTAATCAGCCCCAGCATTTT. It codes for CASSQGQQANQPQHF.

On this clone itself: One end of the junction fails to match germline, which may point to a read error. V gene TRBV7-9 combines with J gene TRBJ2-7; D remains ambiguous. Germline CDR1 and CDR2: SEHNR and FQNEAQ (reference sequence). This CDR3 comprises 12 residues. The DNA for the CDR3 is TGTGCCAGCAGCTTAGACTCCAACGAGCAGTACTTC. Protein product: CASSLDSNEQYF. The complete variable domain, with remaining parts taken from reference TRBV7-9 and TRBJ2-7, reads DTGVSQNPRHKITKRGQNVTFRCDPISEHNRLYWYRQTLGQGPEFLTYFQNEAQLEKSRLLSDRFSAERPKGSFSTLEIQRTEQGDSAMYLCASSLDSNEQYFGPGTRLTVT.

This chain uses TRBV4-1 with TRBJ1-5, with a tentative D call TRBD1 (6 bases). Germline V gene data show CDR1 as MGHRA and CDR2 as YSYEKL. Trimming took 4 bases from V and 11 from J, leaving 18 bases between them. The CDR3 loop spans 14 amino acids. CDR3 sequence reads: CASSRVTGGWAQHF. The DNA of the CDR3 is TGCGCCAGCAGCCGGGTGACAGGCGGTTGGGCCCAGCATTTT.